This TCR beta chain comes out of a study of T cell responses to AZD1222 COVID-19 vaccine. Profiling relied on immunoSEQ multiplex PCR, and the TCRdb table lists in-frame clones only, not all of them. The sample yields 180,000 or so clones, about 90% seen once. Study results and limitations: Clonal diversity may have been underestimated, and the donors were mostly white British, with more females than males.

Germline loops: CDR1 PRHDT, CDR2 FYEKMQ (reference sequence). V lost 2 bases and J lost 4, with 11 bases in between. The CDR3 contains 14 residues. Remarks on this clone: The antigen remains undetermined.

The sequence came from an adult who received the AZD1222 COVID-19 vaccine. The genes are TRBV13 and TRBJ2-5; either TRBD1 or TRBD2 may supply D (5 bases each). The sequencing here drew on peripheral blood, taken 28 days after the second AZD1222 dose. As DNA, the CDR3 is TGTGCCAGCAGCTTAAGGGACCTGGCAGAGACCCAGTACTTC. It yields the protein CASSLRDLAETQYF.